The 27 T cell receptor beta chains listed next were all sequenced from one sample in a study of beta chain features in type 1 diabetes. cDNA synthesis used the whole RNA isolate, giving expressed TCRB sequences. Here immunoSEQ multiplex PCR was the method, and the copy in TCRdb shows in-frame clones only, minus some. This table has about 290,000 clones, about 8% appearing once. Sequencing input: central memory CD4+ T cells from blood. The source is a woman aged 18-29 years in good health.

Only a few counts were recorded for this clone. The V call is TRBV5-1, the J call TRBJ2-3; TRBD1 matches 8 bases. Germline V gene sequence: CDR1 SGHRS, CDR2 YFSETQ. CDR3 size: 15 residues. The V and J ends lost 2 bases and 2 bases, in that order; junction bases with no gene match: 4. This CDR3 reads CASSLGTGFTDTQYF. CDR3 DNA: TGCGCCAGCAGCTTAGGGACAGGCTTCACAGATACGCAGTATTTT.

This chain connects TRBV7-2 to TRBJ1-1; 8 bases fit TRBD1. Germline-derived CDR1 and CDR2 are SGHTA and FQGNSA. This CDR3 comprises 15 residues. Unmatched junction bases numbered 6, after V lost 5 bases and J lost 1 base. The CDR3 region is CASSAQGQANTEAFF. Here the CDR3 DNA reads TGTGCCAGCAGCGCGCAGGGACAGGCGAACACTGAAGCTTTCTTT.

V usage is TRBV30 and J usage is TRBJ2-3; 9 nucleotides agree with TRBD2. Germline assignment: CDR1 GTSNPN and CDR2 SVGIG (reference sequence). This CDR3 is built from 15 residues. Losses at the gene ends were 4 bases for V and 3 bases for J; bases not matched to a gene: 8. Here the CDR3 DNA reads TGTGCCTGGAATCGGGCGGGAGGGTGGACAGATACGCAGTATTTT. Protein product: CAWNRAGGWTDTQYF.

The chain carries TRBV19 and TRBJ2-3; no definite D call. Germline CDR1 is LNHDA and CDR2 is SQIVND (reference sequence). The CDR3 runs 14 residues. V shed 6 bases and J shed 2 bases, with 12 bases lying between them. The CDR3 bases are TGTGCCAGTAGCGAACGGGTGGACACAGATACGCAGTATTTT. Its protein is CASSERVDTDTQYF.

In regard to this clone: Since the CDR3 does not end with the conserved phenylalanine or tryptophan, this likely comes from a read error. No DNA is shown, since the ends of the CDR3 on it are uncertain; the CDR3 is the one TCRdb lists. The chain uses TRBV7-9 and TRBJ2-4; TRBD1 is taken as the D call from the table, unchecked against the DNA. The germline V gene encodes CDR1 SEHNR and CDR2 FQNEAQ (reference sequence). From its first to its last residue, the CDR3 has 13 amino acids. This CDR3 reads CASSLEEGQGEDV.

This chain uses TRBV28 with TRBJ1-2, with D possibly TRBD1 on 6 matching bases. Germline-derived CDR1 and CDR2 are MDHEN and SYDVKM. V gave up 2 bases and J gave up 7 bases, with 14 bases separating them. This CDR3 contains 14 residues. The CDR3 reads CASSLQGRGSGYTF. The CDR3 DNA reads TGTGCCAGCAGTTTACAGGGGAGAGGCTCTGGCTACACCTTC.

The V and J genes are TRBV11-2 and TRBJ2-1, with TRBD2 as a possible D gene (5 bases). V was cut by 3 bases and J by 6 bases, with 6 bases left in between. Germline V gives CDR1 SGHAT, CDR2 FQNNGV. CDR3 length: 12 residues. For the CDR3, the DNA is TGTGCCAGCAGCTTGACTACCAATGAGCAGTTCTTC. This gives the protein CASSLTTNEQFF.

This clone was counted between two and nine times. The rearrangement joins TRBV7-2 to TRBJ1-4; possible D gene TRBD1, 5 bases. V gave up 1 base and J gave up 0 bases, with 9 bases separating them. Germline-derived CDR1 and CDR2 are SGHTA and FQGNSA. The CDR3 runs 16 residues. The CDR3 loop is CASSLEPGPTNEKLFF. The CDR3, as DNA: TGTGCCAGCAGCTTAGAGCCGGGGCCAACTAATGAAAAACTGTTTTTT.

This clone was observed a few times. This chain links TRBV5-6 with TRBJ2-1; 8 nucleotides line up with TRBD1. The CDR3 has 16 amino acids. Germline V CDR1 and CDR2: SGHDT, YYEEEE. J was trimmed by 3 bases and V by 6 bases; bases with no gene match: 11. The CDR3 region has the DNA TGTGCCAGCACCAAAACAGGGGGAGGCATCTACAATGAGCAGTTCTTC. It is translated as CASTKTGGGIYNEQFF. The full variable domain, in which reference TRBV5-6 and TRBJ2-1 provide the parts outside the CDR3, is DAGVTQSPTHLIKTRGQQVTLRCSPKSGHDTVSWYQQALGQGPQFIFQYYEEEERQRGNFPDRFSGHQFPNYSSELNVNALLLGDSALYLCASTKTGGGIYNEQFFGPGTRLTVL.

This sequence joins TRBV5-1 and TRBJ2-4; 10 bases are a match to TRBD2. The V segment lost 2 bases and the J segment 7 bases; nucleotides outside the gene matches: 9. The CDR3 has 16 residues. Germline loops: CDR1 SGHRS, CDR2 YFSETQ. The CDR3 loop is CASSFTAGGPDNIQYF. In DNA, the CDR3 is TGCGCCAGCAGCTTCACAGCGGGAGGGCCGGATAACATTCAGTACTTC.

V is TRBV6-5 and J is TRBJ2-1; D not certain. Trimming stripped 7 bases from V and 12 bases from J, with 13 bases between. CDR3 size: 11 residues. Germline V CDR1 and CDR2: MNHEY, SVGAGI. The CDR3 spells CASTGPRGQFF. In nucleotides, the CDR3 is TGTGCCAGCACCGGACCACGAGGGCAGTTCTTC.

This clone was observed at least ten times. J is TRBJ1-2 and V is TRBV4-1; D unresolved. This CDR3 region has 19 residues. CDR1 is MGHRA, CDR2 YSYEKL, per germline. Trimming took 2 bases from V and 1 from J, leaving 23 bases between them. CDR3 sequence: CASSQPLRRVDQHNYGYTF. CDR3 sequence (DNA): TGCGCCAGCAGCCAACCCCTCAGGAGGGTTGATCAACATAACTATGGCTACACCTTC.

This clone has a handful of counts. The V call is TRBV15, the J call TRBJ2-2; D uncertain. This CDR3 region has 16 residues. V was shortened by 1 base and J by 5 bases, with 14 bases between the two germline ends. The germline V gene has CDR1 LNHNV and CDR2 YYDKDF (reference sequence). CDR3 in DNA: TGTGCCACCAGCAGAGGATCATTTATCGATACCGGGGAGCTGTTTTTT. Translated, it gives CATSRGSFIDTGELFF. The variable domain in full, completed from reference TRBV15 and TRBJ2-2, reads DAMVIQNPRYQVTQFGKPVTLSCSQTLNHNVMYWYQQKSSQAPKLLFHYYDKDFNNEADTPDNFQSRRPNTSFCFLDIRSPGLGDTAMYLCATSRGSFIDTGELFFGEGSRLTVL.

This clone came up many times. The chain uses TRBV7-9 and TRBJ1-1; D not certain. This CDR3 has 14 amino acids. Germline CDR1 and CDR2: SEHNR and FQNEAQ (reference sequence). The V end lost 6 bases, the J end lost 1 base, and 12 bases lay between the germline ends. CDR3 coding DNA: TGTGCCAGCAGGGTAGGCGCAGAGAACACTGAAGCTTTCTTT. It specifies CASRVGAENTEAFF.

This clone has more than one count but fewer than ten. This sequence joins TRBV6-1 and TRBJ2-1, with D possibly TRBD1 on 6 matching bases. V lost 6 bases and J lost 15, with 15 bases in between. The CDR3 extends over 11 amino acids. Germline CDR1 and CDR2: MNHNS and SASEGT. This CDR3 is CASSLYRATFF. The CDR3 bases are TGTGCCAGCAGCCTTTACAGGGCTACGTTCTTC.

The gene calls are TRBV29-1 and TRBJ2-1; TRBD2 matches 14 bases. CDR1 and CDR2 (germline): SQVTM, ANQGSEA. This CDR3 has 16 amino acids. Trimming cost V 3 bases and J 4 bases; bases outside gene matches: 5. This CDR3 is CSVDGLAGGPYNEQFF. CDR3 coding DNA: TGCAGCGTTGACGGACTAGCGGGAGGACCTTACAATGAGCAGTTCTTC.

Points on this clone: At one boundary the junction diverges from the germline segment, which might be a read error. This chain links TRBV5-1 with TRBJ2-7, with D possibly TRBD1 on 6 matching bases. Germline loops: CDR1 SGHRS, CDR2 YFSETQ. The CDR3 sequence is 15 residues long. CDR3: CASSFIGQSSYEQYF. The DNA of the CDR3 is TGTGCCAGCAGCTTTATCGGACAGAGCTCCTACGAGCAGTACTTC.

The chain joins TRBV11-3 to TRBJ2-3; D gene unclear. Per the germline V gene, CDR1 is SGHNT and CDR2 is YENEEA. Trimming shortened V by 3 bases and J by 0 bases, and 10 bases separated the two germline ends. The CDR3 extends over 15 amino acids. Written as DNA, the CDR3 is TGTGCCAGCAGCTTGAGTGTCAGTAGCACAGATACGCAGTATTTT. This codes for CASSLSVSSTDTQYF.

In this sample, this clone turned up many times. The chain combines TRBV14 with TRBJ2-7, with no clear D. The CDR3 has 12 residues. V was cut by 1 base and J by 2 bases, with 3 bases left in between. Germline V gives CDR1 SGHDN, CDR2 FVKESK. The CDR3 loop is CASSQGAYEQYF. CDR3 coding DNA: TGTGCCAGCAGCCAAGGAGCCTACGAGCAGTACTTC. The full variable domain, rest sourced from reference TRBV14 and TRBJ2-7, is EAGVTQFPSHSVIEKGQTVTLRCDPISGHDNLYWYRRVMGKEIKFLLHFVKESKQDESGMPNNRFLAERTGGTYSTLKVQPAELEDSGVYFCASSQGAYEQYFGPGTRLTVT.

The gene calls are TRBV30 and TRBJ1-5; TRBD1 might be the D (6 bases). V was pared by 0 bases and J by 3 bases, with 12 bases between. The CDR3 is 15 residues long. Germline CDR1 reads GTSNPN; CDR2 reads SVGIG (reference sequence). CDR3 DNA: TGTGCCTGGAGTGTCACGGGACAAAACAATCAGCCCCAGCATTTT. Translating gives CAWSVTGQNNQPQHF.

This clone was found a few times. The genes are TRBV29-1 and TRBJ2-7; the D gene is possibly TRBD1 (7 bases). The germline V gene has CDR1 SQVTM and CDR2 ANQGSEA. CDR3 length: 17 amino acids. V lost 3 bases and J 3 bases, leaving 24 bases between the germline ends. CDR3 amino acids: CSVDPRAGQRLVYEQYF. For the CDR3, the DNA is TGCAGCGTTGATCCCAGGGCGGGACAGAGACTCGTCTACGAGCAGTACTTC.

V usage is TRBV6-5 and J usage is TRBJ1-6, with D possibly matching TRBD1 (5 bases). CDR1 is MNHEY, CDR2 SVGAGI, per germline. Between the trimmed V and J ends, which lost 5 bases and 10 bases, there was a span of 15 bases. The CDR3 extends over 14 amino acids. CDR3 protein: CASSTGPGESPLHF. The CDR3 DNA reads as TGTGCCAGCAGTACGGGCCCGGGGGAGTCACCCCTCCACTTT.

This clone was seen more than once but under ten times. The CDR3 DNA reads TGTGCCAGCAGCTCTAGCCGGGGGACCGGGGAGCTGTTTTTT. It encodes CASSSSRGTGELFF. This chain joins TRBV13 and TRBJ2-2; a possible D gene is TRBD2 (6 bases). Germline CDR1 PRHDT, CDR2 FYEKMQ (reference sequence). The CDR3 spans 14 residues. V shed 4 bases and J shed 5 bases, with 11 bases lying between them. The variable domain in full, completed from reference TRBV13 and TRBJ2-2, reads AAGVIQSPRHLIKEKRETATLKCYPIPRHDTVYWYQQGPGQDPQFLISFYEKMQSDKGSIPDRFSAQQFSDYHSELNMSSLELGDSALYFCASSSSRGTGELFFGEGSRLTVL.

This clone showed up many times. This chain joins TRBV7-2 and TRBJ2-1, with D perhaps TRBD1 or TRBD2 (5 bases each). The CDR3 length is 15 residues. The V end lost 3 bases, the J end lost 0 bases, and 9 bases lay between the germline ends. Germline values: CDR1 SGHTA, CDR2 FQGNSA. In DNA form, the CDR3 reads TGTGCCAGCAGCTTTGACGGGACCTCCTACAATGAGCAGTTCTTC. Its protein is CASSFDGTSYNEQFF.

In its sample, this clone was seen a few times. This chain links TRBV27 with TRBJ1-5, with D uncertain. The length of the CDR3 is 14 residues. The germline V and J ends were trimmed by 4 bases and 7 bases, with 14 bases remaining between them. Germline V gene sequence: CDR1 MNHEY, CDR2 SMNVEV (reference sequence). This CDR3 is CASSSTLSIQPQHF. The CDR3, as DNA: TGTGCCAGCAGTTCGACCCTGTCTATCCAGCCCCAGCATTTT.

This clone turned up a few times. The gene calls are TRBV30 and TRBJ1-3; a possible D gene is TRBD1 (6 bases). The germline V gene has CDR1 GTSNPN and CDR2 SVGIG (reference sequence). V was shortened by 8 bases and J by 0 bases, with 8 bases between the two germline ends. The CDR3 spans 12 residues. CDR3 nucleotides: TGTGCCCCCAGGGGCTCTGGAAACACCATATATTTT. The encoded protein is CAPRGSGNTIYF. Looking up the rest from reference TRBV30 and TRBJ1-3 gives the full variable domain: SQTIHQWPATLVQPVGSPLSLECTVEGTSNPNLYWYRQAAGRGLQLLFYSVGIGQISSEVPQNLSASRPQDRQFILSSKKLLLSDSGFYLCAPRGSGNTIYFGEGSWLTVV.

V gene TRBV30 combines with J gene TRBJ1-5; TRBD1 is a possible D gene (6 bases). Germline loops: CDR1 GTSNPN, CDR2 SVGIG (reference sequence). With 2 bases removed from V and 0 bases from J, the gap between germline ends came to 17 bases. This CDR3 spans 17 amino acids. The CDR3 DNA reads TGTGCCTGGAGTCCGACCAGGGGAGGTTATAGCAATCAGCCCCAGCATTTT. Translation: CAWSPTRGGYSNQPQHF.